This entry lists 27 T cell receptor beta chains sequenced from one sample in a study of early T cells in non-severe SARS-CoV-2 infection. In TCRdb, the 5' RACE reads were re-called with MiXCR into one record per CDR3 protein. The table has fewer than 65,000 distinct CDR3 sequences, roughly 8.8% seen once. The sequenced sample was whole blood. The origin of the receptors is an adult who was a healthcare worker with PCR-confirmed SARS-CoV-2 infection or an uninfected control (not recorded which).

The gene calls are TRBV29-1 and TRBJ2-3, with D maybe TRBD2 (5 bases). This CDR3 comprises 16 residues. Germline V gene lookup returns CDR1 SQVTM and CDR2 ANQGSEA. V was pared by 0 bases and J by 10 bases, with 23 bases between. The DNA of the CDR3 is TGCAGCGTTGAAGATCGAGGGATACAATGGGAGCCTTCGCAGTATTTT. Amino acids: CSVEDRGIQWEPSQYF.

This clonotype was seen a few times. The chain links TRBV29-1 to TRBJ2-2; possibly TRBD1 for D (7 bases). The CDR3 covers 15 residues. The ends were cut back, 5 bases at V and 2 bases at J, with 15 bases in the middle. Germline V lookup: CDR1 SQVTM, CDR2 ANQGSEA. The CDR3 is CSVSPGGGNTGELFF. In DNA, the CDR3 is TGCAGCGTTTCTCCAGGGGGAGGAAACACCGGGGAGCTGTTTTTT.

Many counts were recorded for this clonotype. The chain employs TRBV11-3 and TRBJ2-3; 8 bases align to TRBD1. Germline V gene lookup returns CDR1 SGHNT and CDR2 YENEEA. CDR3 length equals 15 residues. V lost 5 bases and J lost 2; bases outside the gene matches: 6. CDR3 in amino acids: CASSLGTGATDTQYF. The CDR3, as DNA: TGTGCCAGCAGCCTTGGGACAGGAGCCACAGATACGCAGTATTTT.

This clonotype occurred a few times. The chain combines TRBV10-3 with TRBJ1-4, with a weak D call TRBD1 (6 bases). Germline V gives CDR1 ENHRY, CDR2 SYGVKD. The CDR3 extends over 18 amino acids. Trimming took off 2 bases at V and 2 bases at J, with 18 bases between the two ends. As DNA, the CDR3 is TGTGCCATCAGTGAGAGCCAACAGGGTCCTTGGACTAATGAAAAACTGTTTTTT. It encodes CAISESQQGPWTNEKLFF.

The rearrangement links TRBV6-2 or TRBV6-3 to TRBJ2-3; TRBD2 agrees at 8 bases. The CDR3 is 16 amino acids. CDR1 and CDR2 from the germline V gene are MNHEY and SVGEGT. The junction had 14 bases not matched to a gene; V was cut back by 6 bases and J by 6 bases. CDR3 in DNA: TGTGCCAGCAGATCGAACGTAGCGGGACGGTGGGATACGCAGTATTTT. Translated, it gives CASRSNVAGRWDTQYF.

This clonotype has ten or more counts. The CDR3 coding sequence is TGTGCCAGCAGCCGCGGGAGGGCCGAAGAGACCCAGTACTTC. Translated: CASSRGRAEETQYF. V and J are TRBV7-8 and TRBJ2-5, with 9 bases identical to TRBD2. J gave up 3 bases and V 5 bases, and 4 bases lay outside the gene matches. This CDR3 spans 14 amino acids. In germline, CDR1 is SGHVS, CDR2 FQNEAQ.

This clonotype came up many times. The V gene is TRBV20-1, the J gene TRBJ2-3; D perhaps matches TRBD2 (5 bases). This CDR3 contains 14 residues. CDR1 is DFQATT and CDR2 is SNEGSKA in the germline V gene (reference sequence). V lost 4 bases and J 2 bases, leaving 13 bases between the germline ends. The CDR3 bases are TGCAGTGCTACACCGCCGGGGAACACAGATACGCAGTATTTT. Its translation: CSATPPGNTDTQYF.

As concerns this clonotype: One end of the junction does not line up with germline, which may come from a read error. The chain is built from TRBV4-2 and TRBJ2-1, with D perhaps TRBD1 (5 bases). Per the germline V gene, CDR1 is LGHNA and CDR2 is YNFKEQ. The CDR3 is 13 amino acids. The CDR3 protein is CVSSQGDSPEQFF. The CDR3 DNA reads as TGTGTCAGCAGCCAAGGTGACAGCCCGGAGCAGTTCTTC.

This clonotype appeared many times. V is TRBV6-2 or TRBV6-3 and J is TRBJ2-4, with 7 positions matching TRBD1. Germline V gives CDR1 MNHEY, CDR2 SVGEGT. V was pared by 6 bases and J by 3 bases, with 5 bases of the junction left unmatched. The CDR3 is 14 amino acids. DNA of the CDR3: TGTGCCAGCAGGACAGGGTACGGCAAAAACATTCAGTACTTC. This encodes CASRTGYGKNIQYF.

This clonotype has a count of ten or more. The chain combines TRBV7-8 with TRBJ2-1; 7 nucleotides agree with TRBD2. From germline, CDR1 is SGHVS and CDR2 FQNEAQ. The ends lost 0 bases at V and 8 bases at J; junction bases unmatched: 13. This CDR3 comprises 17 residues. The CDR3 here is CASSLAFRGPGGDEQFF. Written as DNA, the CDR3 is TGTGCCAGCAGCTTAGCCTTTCGGGGCCCGGGAGGCGATGAGCAGTTCTTC.

This chain connects TRBV28 to TRBJ2-7; TRBD2 agrees at 8 bases. The V gene's germline CDR1 is MDHEN and CDR2 SYDVKM. The CDR3 has 18 amino acids. Trimming took 3 bases from V and 3 from J; bases not matched to a gene: 16. CDR3 sequence: CASSFSLRLAPLDYEQYF. In nucleotides, the CDR3 is TGTGCCAGCAGTTTTTCGCTGAGACTAGCGCCCCTCGACTACGAGCAGTACTTC. The variable domain in full, with the rest retrieved from reference TRBV28 and TRBJ2-7, is DVKVTQSSRYLVKRTGEKVFLECVQDMDHENMFWYRQDPGLGLRLIYFSYDVKMKEKGDIPEGYSVSREKKERFSLILESASTNQTSMYLCASSFSLRLAPLDYEQYFGPGTRLTVT.

This clonotype was seen ten or more times. The chain couples TRBV6-2 or TRBV6-3 to TRBJ1-5, with 8 bases identical to TRBD1. This CDR3 spans 18 amino acids. CDR1 and CDR2 (germline): MNHEY, SVGEGT. Germline trimming cut 5 bases from V and 4 bases from J; bases unmatched to any gene: 16. The CDR3 DNA follows: TGTGCCAGCAGTACATCCAGGGGGCGTGGCGGGGTGAATCAGCCCCAGCATTTT. This codes for CASSTSRGRGGVNQPQHF.

This clonotype was counted ten times or more. The rearrangement uses TRBV20-1 and TRBJ1-1; D ambiguous. V was shortened by 3 bases and J by 5 bases, with 19 bases between the two germline ends. Germline V gene sequence: CDR1 DFQATT, CDR2 SNEGSKA (reference sequence). The CDR3 spans 15 residues. CDR3 sequence: CSASPIHAADTEAFF. The CDR3 region has the DNA TGCAGTGCTAGTCCCATCCACGCTGCTGATACTGAAGCTTTCTTT.

This clonotype showed up many times. J is TRBJ1-2 and V is TRBV28; unclear D gene. There are 12 residues in the CDR3. V lost 2 bases to trimming and J lost 5 bases, with 6 bases between them. Germline V lookup: CDR1 MDHEN, CDR2 SYDVKM. The CDR3 here is CASSLEGYGYTF. The CDR3 bases are TGTGCCAGCAGTTTAGAAGGGTATGGCTACACCTTC.

This clonotype occurred many times. V and J are TRBV28 and TRBJ2-7; 10 nucleotides agree with TRBD1. V gave up 4 bases and J gave up 3 bases; unmatched junction bases: 6. The CDR3 is 15 amino acids. Germline values: CDR1 MDHEN, CDR2 SYDVKM. The CDR3 protein is CASSSPGQGLYEQYF. CDR3 coding DNA: TGTGCCAGCAGTTCGCCGGGACAGGGGCTCTACGAGCAGTACTTC.

This clonotype was counted ten times or more. The chain recombines TRBV28 with TRBJ1-6, with D possibly being TRBD1 (6 bases). The V end lost 7 bases, the J end lost 7 bases, and 11 bases lay between the germline ends. The germline V gene encodes CDR1 MDHEN and CDR2 SYDVKM. This CDR3 has 13 amino acids. CDR3 sequence reads: CASTQGPNSPLHF. The DNA for the CDR3 is TGTGCCAGCACACAGGGCCCCAATTCACCCCTCCACTTT.

The rearrangement joins TRBV12-3 or TRBV12-4 to TRBJ2-2, with D possibly TRBD2 on 7 matching bases. CDR3 length: 15 residues. Trimming took off 7 bases at V and 6 bases at J, with 18 bases between the two ends. CDR3 residues: CASNQRGEGAGELFF. The CDR3 DNA reads as TGTGCCAGCAACCAAAGGGGGGAGGGCGCCGGGGAGCTGTTTTTT.

The V and J genes are TRBV5-1 and TRBJ1-5, with 7 bases that match TRBD1. CDR1 and CDR2 from the germline V gene are SGHRS and YFSETQ. The CDR3 contains 15 residues. V was pared by 2 bases and J by 5 bases, with 7 bases of the junction left unmatched. For the CDR3, the DNA is TGCGCCAGCAGCTTTCTAGGACAGGCCCATCAGCCCCAGCATTTT. Its protein is CASSFLGQAHQPQHF.

This rearrangement joins TRBV7-3 to TRBJ2-3; D perhaps matches TRBD1 (5 bases). This CDR3 comprises 14 residues. V was pared by 6 bases and J by 1 base, with 11 bases between. Germline CDR1 SGHTA, CDR2 FQGTGA. CDR3 in DNA: TGTGCCAGCAGTAGACAGCCGGGCACAGATACGCAGTATTTT. Translating it yields CASSRQPGTDTQYF.

Ten or more counts support this clonotype. The chain recombines TRBV20-1 with TRBJ2-3, with 12 bases that match TRBD2. V trimming: 4 bases; J trimming: 8 bases; junction bases outside the gene matches: 4. Germline CDR1 is DFQATT and CDR2 is SNEGSKA (reference sequence). The CDR3 spans 13 residues. The CDR3 sequence is CSATSGRASTQYF. CDR3 nucleotides: TGCAGTGCTACTAGCGGGAGGGCATCTACGCAGTATTTT.

This clonotype was detected ten times or more. The chain employs TRBV5-6 and TRBJ2-2; the match to TRBD1 covers 7 bases. From germline, CDR1 is SGHDT and CDR2 YYEEEE. V dropped 0 bases and J dropped 5; count of bases not matched to a gene: 4. This CDR3 has 15 amino acids. The CDR3 region is CASSLARRGTGELFF. As DNA, the CDR3 is TGTGCCAGCAGCTTGGCCCGCAGGGGGACCGGGGAGCTGTTTTTT.

This clonotype was picked up a small number of times. The CDR3 DNA reads as TGTGCCAGCAGCTTAGATTTCTCTGGAAACACCATATATTTT. Translation gives CASSLDFSGNTIYF. The chain uses TRBV7-8 and TRBJ1-3; D unclear. Germline V gene data show CDR1 as SGHVS and CDR2 as FQNEAQ. Trimming cost V 1 base and J 0 bases, with 4 bases left between them. This CDR3 region has 14 residues.

The chain links TRBV6-5 to TRBJ2-1; TRBD2 aligns across 11 bases. Germline V lookup: CDR1 MNHEY, CDR2 SVGAGI. Trimming cost V 3 bases and J 8 bases; bases outside gene matches: 6. This CDR3 comprises 15 residues. The CDR3 is CASSYSGRAGDEQFF. CDR3 in DNA: TGTGCCAGCAGTTATAGCGGGAGGGCCGGGGATGAGCAGTTCTTC.

This clonotype was counted many times. The V call is TRBV7-6, the J call TRBJ2-3; no clear D. CDR1 and CDR2 from the germline V gene are SGHVS and FNYEAQ. V lost 5 bases and J lost 0, with 3 bases in between. The CDR3 has 12 amino acids. This chain's CDR3 is CASSISTDTQYF. CDR3 bases: TGTGCCAGCAGCATTAGCACAGATACGCAGTATTTT.

Many counts were recorded for this clonotype. This chain joins TRBV28 and TRBJ1-5, with TRBD1 identical over 10 bases. V lost 5 bases and J lost 1; bases outside the gene matches: 5. The CDR3 has 16 amino acids. CDR1 MDHEN and CDR2 SYDVKM come from the germline V gene. CDR3 protein: CASSDRGRGSNQPQHF. The CDR3 nucleotides are TGTGCCAGCAGTGACAGGGGGCGAGGGAGCAATCAGCCCCAGCATTTT.

This clonotype was found a few times. This chain connects TRBV20-1 to TRBJ2-1; 9 nucleotides align to TRBD2. The CDR3 contains 13 residues. Germline values: CDR1 DFQATT, CDR2 SNEGSKA (reference sequence). The chain's CDR3 is CGVAGVAYNEQFF. The DNA of the CDR3 is TGCGGAGTAGCGGGAGTCGCTTACAATGAGCAGTTCTTC.

J is TRBJ2-5 and V is TRBV10-3; 7 nucleotides align to TRBD1. Per germline, CDR1 ENHRY and CDR2 SYGVKD. The CDR3 is 13 amino acids. Trimming took 4 bases from V and 3 from J; bases not matched to a gene: 2. The CDR3 reads CAISAGTEETQYF. CDR3 nucleotide sequence: TGTGCCATCAGTGCTGGGACAGAAGAGACCCAGTACTTC.